These 16 T cell receptor beta chains came from one sample sequenced in a study of Ad26.COV2.S vaccination and SARS-CoV-2 variants. Data came from immunoSEQ multiplex PCR; TCRdb stores just in-frame clones and leaves some out. The repertoire holds 510,000 or so clones, with 87% as singletons. Noted treatment: 19 received Ad26.COV2.S at low or high dose, single or two shots; several received placebo; per-sample allocation not given. Sampling occurred on day 63 after the first vaccine or placebo injection. This specimen was peripheral blood, taken in a trial of Ad26.COV2.S vaccine versus placebo. Receptors were obtained from a person between 18 and 59 years old who received the Ad26.COV2.S COVID-19 vaccine or a placebo.

The gene calls are TRBV7-2 and TRBJ2-7; no definite D call. Per germline, CDR1 SGHTA and CDR2 FQGNSA. V was pared by 5 bases and J by 1 base, with 12 bases between. The CDR3 has 14 amino acids. The DNA for the CDR3 is TGTGCCAGCAGCCGCCCCGGCGATTCCTACGAGCAGTACTTC. Translated, it gives CASSRPGDSYEQYF.

The rearrangement joins TRBV2 to TRBJ2-1; 7 positions match TRBD2. With 5 bases clipped from V and 9 bases from J, the junction kept 7 bases outside the gene matches. This CDR3 is built from 13 residues. The germline gives CDR1 SNHLY, CDR2 FYNNEI. CDR3: CASSRDYIGEQFF. In DNA, the CDR3 is TGTGCCAGCAGTAGGGACTACATCGGTGAGCAGTTCTTC.

V usage is TRBV27 and J usage is TRBJ2-1; D is ambiguous. CDR3 length: 12 residues. V lost 3 bases and J lost 10, with 10 bases in between. CDR1 MNHEY and CDR2 SMNVEV come from the germline V gene (reference sequence). CDR3 in amino acids: CASSFAVGEQFF. The CDR3 region has the DNA TGTGCCAGCAGTTTTGCGGTGGGAGAGCAGTTCTTC.

The chain combines TRBV5-4 with TRBJ2-1; D is ambiguous. V was trimmed by 1 base and J by 10 bases, leaving 9 bases between them. The germline V gene has CDR1 SGHNT and CDR2 YYREEE (reference sequence). The CDR3 has 12 amino acids. CDR3 sequence (DNA): TGTGCCAGCAGCTTGACTGGCAGAGAGCAGTTCTTC. This gives the protein CASSLTGREQFF.

The chain links TRBV7-9 to TRBJ2-3; the match to TRBD1 covers 7 bases. CDR1 and CDR2 from the germline V gene are SEHNR and FQNEAQ (reference sequence). The CDR3 length is 15 residues. Unmatched junction bases numbered 8, after V lost 2 bases and J lost 6 bases. As DNA, the CDR3 is TGTGCCAGCAGCTTAAAGGCAGGGGGATTCGATACGCAGTATTTT. Translation gives CASSLKAGGFDTQYF.

A word on this clone: The junction does not match germline at one end; this may be a read error. The chain uses TRBV23-1 and TRBJ1-3; 8 nucleotides align to TRBD1. TRBV23-1 is assigned to the ORF class and has an uncertain function. There are 18 residues in the CDR3. CDR3 in DNA: TGCGCCAGCAGTCAATCTTCCAGGCAGGGGGCTTCTGAAAACACCATATATTTT. Amino acid sequence: CASSQSSRQGASENTIYF.

CDR3 coding DNA: TGTGCCAGCAGTTATGTCGGCGGCGAGCAGTACTTC. Its translation: CASSYVGGEQYF. The chain employs TRBV6-5 and TRBJ2-7; D uncertain. CDR1 is MNHEY, CDR2 SVGAGI, per germline. This CDR3 has 12 amino acids. Trimming shortened V by 3 bases and J by 6 bases, and 9 bases separated the two germline ends.

The rearrangement uses TRBV7-3 and TRBJ1-3, with no clear D. Trimming removed 1 base at V and 2 bases at J, with 12 bases between. Per germline, CDR1 SGHTA and CDR2 FQGTGA. This CDR3 has 16 residues. CDR3 loop: CASSLSGTNPGNTIYF. In nucleotides, the CDR3 is TGTGCCAGCAGCTTAAGTGGCACCAACCCTGGAAACACCATATATTTT. The entire variable domain, with the rest obtained from reference TRBV7-3 and TRBJ1-3, is as follows: GAGVSQTPSNKVTEKGKYVELRCDPISGHTALYWYRQSLGQGPEFLIYFQGTGAADDSGLPNDRFFAVRPEGSVSTLKIQRTERGDSAVYLCASSLSGTNPGNTIYFGEGSWLTVV.

The genes are TRBV5-1 and TRBJ1-1, with D uncertain. Germline assignment: CDR1 SGHRS and CDR2 YFSETQ. V was trimmed by 0 bases and J by 1 base, leaving 16 bases between them. This CDR3 has 17 amino acids. The CDR3 DNA sequence: TGCGCCAGCAGCTTGGCGCGCGGCGGCTCCAGGAACACTGAAGCTTTCTTT. Its translation is CASSLARGGSRNTEAFF.

V gene TRBV28 combines with J gene TRBJ1-1, with D unclear. The CDR3 consists of 16 residues. V was pared by 6 bases and J by 1 base, with 18 bases between. Germline V gene sequence: CDR1 MDHEN, CDR2 SYDVKM. CDR3 DNA sequence: TGTGCCAGCAGCCCGATAGGAGGGAGCCCGAACACTGAAGCTTTCTTT. It translates to CASSPIGGSPNTEAFF.

The V call is TRBV5-4, the J call TRBJ1-2, with D possibly matching TRBD1 (5 bases). The germline gives CDR1 SGHNT, CDR2 YYREEE (reference sequence). The CDR3 extends over 13 amino acids. Between the trimmed V and J ends, which lost 4 bases and 5 bases, there was a span of 12 bases. The DNA of the CDR3 is TGTGCCAGCAGCGTCGGGACTGATTATGGCTACACCTTC. Its translation: CASSVGTDYGYTF.

The chain uses TRBV30 and TRBJ1-6, with 10 positions matching TRBD1. Unmatched junction bases numbered 6, after V lost 0 bases and J lost 4 bases. Germline-derived CDR1 and CDR2 are GTSNPN and SVGIG (reference sequence). The length of the CDR3 is 17 residues. CDR3 sequence (DNA): TGTGCCTGGAGTGTTCCCCGGACAGGGGGATATAATTCACCCCTCCACTTT. As protein: CAWSVPRTGGYNSPLHF.

The rearrangement joins TRBV6-2 or TRBV6-3 to TRBJ1-4, with D possibly TRBD1 on 5 matching bases. Trimming left V 2 bases short and J 10 bases short, with 17 bases between. CDR1 is MNHEY, CDR2 SVGEGT, per germline. This CDR3 spans 15 amino acids. The CDR3 bases are TGTGCCAGCAGTTACAACCCCGGGACGACGGGAAAACTGTTTTTT. This translates into CASSYNPGTTGKLFF.

The sample holds a few counts of this clone. The chain joins TRBV19 to TRBJ1-5; the D gene is possibly TRBD1 (5 bases). Deletions cut 8 bases from V and 4 bases from J, with 18 bases between. This CDR3 spans 15 amino acids. Germline CDR1 reads LNHDA; CDR2 reads SQIVND (reference sequence). CDR3 region: CASQSGGAANQPQHF. The CDR3, as DNA: TGTGCCAGTCAAAGTGGAGGGGCTGCAAATCAGCCCCAGCATTTT.

The chain uses TRBV5-4 and TRBJ1-3; D call uncertain. Germline V gene lookup returns CDR1 SGHNT and CDR2 YYREEE (reference sequence). The CDR3 loop spans 14 amino acids. With 1 base removed from V and 0 bases from J, the gap between germline ends came to 5 bases. CDR3 nucleotides: TGTGCCAGCAGCTTGTCCCACTCTGGAAACACCATATATTTT. It yields the protein CASSLSHSGNTIYF.

This chain joins TRBV7-2 and TRBJ2-5, with a weak D call TRBD2 (6 bases). V was trimmed by 2 bases and J by 7 bases, leaving 17 bases between them. Germline CDR1 SGHTA, CDR2 FQGNSA. The CDR3 sequence is 15 residues long. The CDR3: CASSLRRGGTGTQYF. CDR3 DNA: TGTGCCAGCAGCTTACGCCGGGGAGGCACGGGGACCCAGTACTTC. Together with reference TRBV7-2 and TRBJ2-5, the CDR3 gives the full variable domain: GAGVSQSPSNKVTEKGKDVELRCDPISGHTALYWYRQSLGQGLEFLIYFQGNSAPDKSGLPSDRFSAERTGGSVSTLTIQRTQQEDSAVYLCASSLRRGGTGTQYFGPGTRLLVL.